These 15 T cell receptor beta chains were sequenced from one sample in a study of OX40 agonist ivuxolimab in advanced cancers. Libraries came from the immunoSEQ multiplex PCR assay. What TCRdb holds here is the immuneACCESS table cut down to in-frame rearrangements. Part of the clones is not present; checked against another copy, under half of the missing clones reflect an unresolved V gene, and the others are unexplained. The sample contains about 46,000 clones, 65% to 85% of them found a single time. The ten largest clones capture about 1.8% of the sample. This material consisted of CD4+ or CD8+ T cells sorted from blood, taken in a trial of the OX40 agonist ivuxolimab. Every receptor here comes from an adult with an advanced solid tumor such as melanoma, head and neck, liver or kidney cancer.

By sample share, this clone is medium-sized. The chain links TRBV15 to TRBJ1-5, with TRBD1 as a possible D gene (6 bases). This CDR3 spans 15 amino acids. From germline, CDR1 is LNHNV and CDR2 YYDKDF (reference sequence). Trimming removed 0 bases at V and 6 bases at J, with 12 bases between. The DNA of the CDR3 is TGTGCCACCAGCAGAGATCCGGGGGGCCGTCAGCCCCAGCATTTT. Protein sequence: CATSRDPGGRQPQHF.

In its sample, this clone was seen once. CDR3: CASSPVDGYQETQYF. CDR3 sequence (DNA): TGCGCCAGCAGCCCGGTTGACGGGTACCAAGAGACCCAGTACTTC. V usage is TRBV5-1 and J usage is TRBJ2-5; D is unclear. Per the germline V gene, CDR1 is SGHRS and CDR2 is YFSETQ. V was cut by 4 bases and J by 0 bases, with 13 bases left in between. The CDR3 is made up of 15 amino acids.

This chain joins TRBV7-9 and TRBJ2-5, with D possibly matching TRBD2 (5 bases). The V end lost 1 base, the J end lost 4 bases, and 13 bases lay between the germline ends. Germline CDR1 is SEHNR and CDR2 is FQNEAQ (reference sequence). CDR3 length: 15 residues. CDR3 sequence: CASSLGGHVAETQYF. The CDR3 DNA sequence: TGTGCCAGCAGCTTAGGAGGGCACGTTGCAGAGACCCAGTACTTC.

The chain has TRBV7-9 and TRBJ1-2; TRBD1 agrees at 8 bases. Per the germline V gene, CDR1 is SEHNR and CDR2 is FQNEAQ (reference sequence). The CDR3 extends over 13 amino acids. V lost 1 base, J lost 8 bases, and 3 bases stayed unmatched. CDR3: CASSLGQGRGYTF. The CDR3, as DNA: TGTGCCAGCAGCTTAGGACAGGGGCGAGGCTACACCTTC. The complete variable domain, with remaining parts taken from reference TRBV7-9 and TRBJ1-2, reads DTGVSQNPRHKITKRGQNVTFRCDPISEHNRLYWYRQTLGQGPEFLTYFQNEAQLEKSRLLSDRFSAERPKGSFSTLEIQRTEQGDSAMYLCASSLGQGRGYTFGSGTRLTVV.

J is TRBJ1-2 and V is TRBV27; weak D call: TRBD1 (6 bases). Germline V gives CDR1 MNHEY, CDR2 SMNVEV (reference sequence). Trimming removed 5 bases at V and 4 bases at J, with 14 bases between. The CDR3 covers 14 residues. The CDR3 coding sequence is TGTGCCAGCAGTCTAGGACAGAAAGCCTATGGCTACACCTTC. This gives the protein CASSLGQKAYGYTF.

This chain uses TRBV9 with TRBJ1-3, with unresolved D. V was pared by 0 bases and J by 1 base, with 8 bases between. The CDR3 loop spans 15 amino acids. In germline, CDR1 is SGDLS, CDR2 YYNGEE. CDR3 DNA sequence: TGTGCCAGCAGCGTAGTCGGGTCTTCTGGAAACACCATATATTTT. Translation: CASSVVGSSGNTIYF.

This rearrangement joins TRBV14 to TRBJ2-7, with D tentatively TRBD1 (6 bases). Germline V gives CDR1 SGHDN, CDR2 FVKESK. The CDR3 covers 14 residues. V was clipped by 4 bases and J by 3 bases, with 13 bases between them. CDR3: CASSLQTGYYEQYF. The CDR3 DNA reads TGTGCCAGCAGCCTTCAGACAGGTTACTACGAGCAGTACTTC.

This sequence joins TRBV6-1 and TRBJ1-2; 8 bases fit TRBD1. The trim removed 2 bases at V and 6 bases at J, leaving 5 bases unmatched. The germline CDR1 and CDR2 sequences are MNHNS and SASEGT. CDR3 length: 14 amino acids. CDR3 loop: CASSEIRGLDGYTF. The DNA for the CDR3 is TGTGCCAGCAGTGAAATCAGGGGGCTTGATGGCTACACCTTC.

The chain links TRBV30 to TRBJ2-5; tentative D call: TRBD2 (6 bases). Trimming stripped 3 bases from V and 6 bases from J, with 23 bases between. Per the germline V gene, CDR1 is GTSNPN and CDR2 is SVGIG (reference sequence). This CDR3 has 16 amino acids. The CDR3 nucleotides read TGTGCCTGGAGCGATCGCCGCGGGTTGGGGAGGAAGACCCAGTACTTC. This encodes CAWSDRRGLGRKTQYF.

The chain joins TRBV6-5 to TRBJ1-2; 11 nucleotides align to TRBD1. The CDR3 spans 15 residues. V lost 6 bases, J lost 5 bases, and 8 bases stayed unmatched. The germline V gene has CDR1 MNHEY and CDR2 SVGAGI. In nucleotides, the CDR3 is TGTGCCAGCAGGGACCCGGGACAGGGGGTGTATGGCTACACCTTC. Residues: CASRDPGQGVYGYTF.

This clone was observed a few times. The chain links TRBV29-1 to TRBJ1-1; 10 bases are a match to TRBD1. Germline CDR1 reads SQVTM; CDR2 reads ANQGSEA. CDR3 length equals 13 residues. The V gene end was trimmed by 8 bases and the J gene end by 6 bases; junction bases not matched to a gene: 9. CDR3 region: CSIKGTGASEAFF. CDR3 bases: TGCAGCATCAAAGGGACAGGGGCATCTGAAGCTTTCTTT.

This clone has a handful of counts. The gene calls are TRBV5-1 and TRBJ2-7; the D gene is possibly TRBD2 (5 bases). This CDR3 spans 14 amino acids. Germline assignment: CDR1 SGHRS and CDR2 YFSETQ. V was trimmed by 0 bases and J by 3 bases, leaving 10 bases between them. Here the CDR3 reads CASSLEAGVYEQYF. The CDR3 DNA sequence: TGCGCCAGCAGCTTGGAGGCGGGCGTCTACGAGCAGTACTTC.

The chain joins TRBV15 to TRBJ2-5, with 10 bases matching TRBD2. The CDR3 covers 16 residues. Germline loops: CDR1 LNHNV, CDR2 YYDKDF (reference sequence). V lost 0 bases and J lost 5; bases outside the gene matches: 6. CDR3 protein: CATSREVGLAMETQYF. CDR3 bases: TGTGCCACCAGCAGAGAAGTGGGACTAGCGATGGAGACCCAGTACTTC.

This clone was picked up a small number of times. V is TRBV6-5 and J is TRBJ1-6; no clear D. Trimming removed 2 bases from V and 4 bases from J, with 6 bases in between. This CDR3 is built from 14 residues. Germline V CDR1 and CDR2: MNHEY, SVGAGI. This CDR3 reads CASSYEAYNSPLHF. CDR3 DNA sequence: TGTGCCAGCAGTTACGAAGCTTATAATTCACCCCTCCACTTT.

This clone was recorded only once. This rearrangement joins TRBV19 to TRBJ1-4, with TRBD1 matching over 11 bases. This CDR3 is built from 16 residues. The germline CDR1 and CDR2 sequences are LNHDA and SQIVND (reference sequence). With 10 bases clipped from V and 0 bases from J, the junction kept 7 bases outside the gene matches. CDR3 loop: CATYGQGAATNEKLFF. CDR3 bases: TGTGCCACCTACGGACAGGGGGCCGCAACTAATGAAAAACTGTTTTTT.